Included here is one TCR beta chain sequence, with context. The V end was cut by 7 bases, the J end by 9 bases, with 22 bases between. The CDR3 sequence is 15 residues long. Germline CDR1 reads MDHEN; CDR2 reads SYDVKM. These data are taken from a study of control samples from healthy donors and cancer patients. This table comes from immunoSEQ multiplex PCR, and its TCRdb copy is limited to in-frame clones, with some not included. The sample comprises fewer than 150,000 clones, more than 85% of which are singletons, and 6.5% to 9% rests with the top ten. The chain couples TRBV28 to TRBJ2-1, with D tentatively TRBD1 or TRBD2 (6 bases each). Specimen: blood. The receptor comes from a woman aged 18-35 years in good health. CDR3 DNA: TGTGCCAGCAAAGGAGGGGTGACCCAGGGGATTGAGCAGTTCTTC. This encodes CASKGGVTQGIEQFF.